This passage covers 27 T cell receptor beta chains from one sample sequenced in a study of T cell responses to AZD1222 COVID-19 vaccine. The repertoire was sequenced with immunoSEQ multiplex PCR; TCRdb's copy has only in-frame clones and lacks some. In the table there are 170,000 or so clones, about nine tenths of which are singletons. Source: peripheral blood, taken on day 0 of AZD1222 vaccination. The receptors come from an adult in good health.

The chain couples TRBV9 to TRBJ2-7; the D gene is possibly TRBD1 (6 bases). CDR3 length equals 15 residues. Trimming cost V 0 bases and J 5 bases, with 15 bases left between them. CDR1 is SGDLS and CDR2 is YYNGEE in the germline V gene. The CDR3 loop reads CASSVGRQEINEQYF. Written as DNA, the CDR3 is TGTGCCAGCAGCGTAGGGCGACAGGAGATCAACGAGCAGTACTTC.

CDR3 sequence reads: CASSWGQHYEQYF. For the CDR3, the DNA is TGTGCCAGCAGCTGGGGACAGCACTACGAGCAGTACTTC. J is TRBJ2-7 and V is TRBV11-1; 7 nucleotides agree with TRBD1. This CDR3 region has 13 residues. Germline trimming cut 4 bases from V and 3 bases from J; bases unmatched to any gene: 3. In germline, CDR1 is SGHAT, CDR2 FQDESV (reference sequence).

The chain is built from TRBV20-1 and TRBJ2-3; D assignment may be TRBD1 or TRBD2 (5 bases each). CDR1 and CDR2 (germline): DFQATT, SNEGSKA (reference sequence). This CDR3 is built from 11 residues. Trimming left V 6 bases short and J 8 bases short, with 12 bases between. CDR3 in DNA: TGCAGTGCCGGTCCAGGGAGTACGCAGTATTTT. Residues: CSAGPGSTQYF.

The chain carries TRBV5-1 and TRBJ2-5; TRBD2 agrees at 12 bases. Trimming took 1 base from V and 5 from J; bases not matched to a gene: 3. The CDR3 has 15 amino acids. Germline CDR1 SGHRS, CDR2 YFSETQ. CDR3 region: CASSLPTSGGETQYF. For the CDR3, the DNA is TGCGCCAGCAGCTTGCCTACTAGCGGGGGGGAGACCCAGTACTTC.

This chain uses TRBV6-2 or TRBV6-3 with TRBJ1-2; D gene unclear. V lost 6 bases to trimming and J lost 2 bases, with 10 bases between them. The length of the CDR3 is 13 residues. CDR1 is MNHEY and CDR2 is SVGEGT in the germline V gene. CDR3 sequence: CASSMTGNYGYTF. CDR3 bases: TGTGCCAGCAGCATGACGGGAAACTATGGCTACACCTTC.

This rearrangement joins TRBV13 to TRBJ2-3, with D possibly being TRBD2 (6 bases). Germline CDR1 is PRHDT and CDR2 is FYEKMQ (reference sequence). The CDR3 runs 14 residues. Trimming stripped 2 bases from V and 4 bases from J, with 10 bases between. The CDR3 reads CASSLRRGADTQYF. CDR3 DNA sequence: TGTGCCAGCAGCTTAAGGCGGGGAGCAGATACGCAGTATTTT.

V usage is TRBV10-3 and J usage is TRBJ2-3, with D maybe TRBD1 (6 bases). V was pared by 0 bases and J by 1 base, with 11 bases between. The CDR3 has 16 amino acids. The V gene's germline CDR1 is ENHRY and CDR2 SYGVKD. CDR3 nucleotide sequence: TGTGCCATCAGTGAGTCATGGGGGCCGCGCACAGATACGCAGTATTTT. Translation: CAISESWGPRTDTQYF.

V is TRBV13 and J is TRBJ1-2; D possibly corresponds to TRBD1 (6 bases). The CDR3 is 17 amino acids. Germline loops: CDR1 PRHDT, CDR2 FYEKMQ (reference sequence). Between the trimmed V and J ends, which lost 5 bases and 4 bases, there was a span of 23 bases. CDR3 region: CASSARRGRGSSYGYTF. CDR3 DNA: TGTGCCAGCAGCGCCCGTCGCGGCAGGGGCTCTAGCTATGGCTACACCTTC.

The chain combines TRBV5-6 with TRBJ2-5, with 9 nucleotides matching TRBD1. V lost 0 bases and J lost 5; bases outside the gene matches: 2. Germline V gives CDR1 SGHDT, CDR2 YYEEEE. The CDR3 runs 14 residues. CDR3 region: CASSLVGTGETQYF. CDR3 in DNA: TGTGCCAGCAGCTTGGTTGGGACAGGGGAGACCCAGTACTTC.

In regard to this clone: At one of its ends the junction is not consistent with the germline gene, which may arise from a read error. This chain links TRBV7-7 with TRBJ1-5; TRBD1 matches 12 bases. CDR1 is SSHAT and CDR2 is FNYEAQ in the germline V gene (reference sequence). This CDR3 contains 19 residues. The CDR3: CASRTRDRGHHDSNQPQHF. CDR3 coding DNA: TGTGCTAGCAGAACCCGGGACAGGGGGCATCACGATAGCAATCAGCCCCAGCATTTT.

This chain links TRBV6-4 with TRBJ1-1; perhaps TRBD1 as D (6 bases). The germline CDR1 and CDR2 sequences are MRHNA and SNTAGT. V lost 6 bases and J lost 0, with 11 bases in between. The CDR3 runs to 14 residues. CDR3 nucleotides: TGTGCCAGCAGAGCCGGGACAATGAACACTGAAGCTTTCTTT. Translation: CASRAGTMNTEAFF.

The chain carries TRBV18 and TRBJ1-3; D might be TRBD1 (5 bases). Looked up from germline, CDR1 is KGHSH and CDR2 is LQKENI. CDR3 length: 15 residues. V was cut by 6 bases and J by 3 bases, with 15 bases left in between. This chain's CDR3 is CASSFERGFGNTIYF. In DNA, the CDR3 is TGTGCCAGCTCGTTCGAGAGGGGCTTTGGAAACACCATATATTTT. Based on the CDR3 plus reference TRBV18 and TRBJ1-3, the full variable domain is NAGVMQNPRHLVRRRGQEARLRCSPMKGHSHVYWYRQLPEEGLKFMVYLQKENIIDESGMPKERFSAEFPKEGPSILRIQQVVRGDSAAYFCASSFERGFGNTIYFGEGSWLTVV.

V usage is TRBV6-4 and J usage is TRBJ1-2; D is perhaps TRBD1 (5 bases). This CDR3 contains 14 residues. Between the trimmed V and J ends, which lost 3 bases and 4 bases, there was a span of 12 bases. Germline loops: CDR1 MRHNA, CDR2 SNTAGT. CDR3 in DNA: TGTGCCAGCAGTGATGGGCAGGGACGCTATGGCTACACCTTC. It codes for CASSDGQGRYGYTF.

This CDR3 reads CASSGDRATYEQYF. DNA of the CDR3: TGTGCCAGCTCCGGGGACAGGGCTACCTACGAGCAGTACTTC. This chain uses TRBV2 with TRBJ2-7; 9 bases match TRBD1. The V gene end was trimmed by 8 bases and the J gene end by 2 bases; junction bases not matched to a gene: 7. CDR3 length: 14 amino acids. CDR1 and CDR2 from the germline V gene are SNHLY and FYNNEI.

The CDR3 spells CASSIGTRSYNEQFF. For the CDR3, the DNA is TGTGCCAGTAGTATAGGCACCCGCAGTTACAATGAGCAGTTCTTC. This chain joins TRBV19 and TRBJ2-1, with D hard to call. Germline V lookup: CDR1 LNHDA, CDR2 SQIVND (reference sequence). This CDR3 is 15 amino acids long. V was pared by 1 base and J by 4 bases, with 11 bases between.

The chain uses TRBV7-7 and TRBJ2-2, with 8 bases that match TRBD1. J lost 2 bases, V lost 6 bases, and 5 bases had no gene match. Germline loops: CDR1 SSHAT, CDR2 FNYEAQ (reference sequence). The CDR3 totals 15 residues. The CDR3 DNA reads as TGTGCCAGCAGTCCGGACAGGGCCAACACCGGGGAGCTGTTTTTT. Translated: CASSPDRANTGELFF. Together with reference TRBV7-7 and TRBJ2-2, the CDR3 gives the full variable domain: GAGVSQSPRYKVTKRGQDVTLRCDPISSHATLYWYQQALGQGPEFLTYFNYEAQPDKSGLPSDRFSAERPEGSISTLTIQRTEQRDSAMYRCASSPDRANTGELFFGEGSRLTVL.

This clone was counted a few times. The chain employs TRBV4-1 and TRBJ2-3; 7 positions match TRBD1. The CDR3 runs to 14 residues. Germline values: CDR1 MGHRA, CDR2 YSYEKL. V lost 3 bases to trimming and J lost 6 bases; unmatched junction nucleotides: 6. CDR3 sequence: CASSQTDRADTQYF. The CDR3 DNA reads as TGCGCCAGCAGCCAGACCGACAGGGCGGATACGCAGTATTTT.

The chain employs TRBV2 and TRBJ1-4; D is perhaps TRBD1 (5 bases). V lost 5 bases to trimming and J lost 0 bases, with 10 bases between them. Looked up from germline, CDR1 is SNHLY and CDR2 is FYNNEI. The CDR3 loop spans 15 amino acids. CDR3 in DNA: TGTGCCAGCAGTCGTGACAGACCAACTAATGAAAAACTGTTTTTT. Residues: CASSRDRPTNEKLFF.

The V gene is TRBV2, the J gene TRBJ1-5; no clear D gene. This CDR3 has 15 residues. The germline V gene encodes CDR1 SNHLY and CDR2 FYNNEI. Trimming pared 1 base from V and 1 base from J, leaving 8 bases between. As DNA, the CDR3 is TGTGCCAGCAGTGAAGGTCCCGGGAGCAATCAGCCCCAGCATTTT. It is translated as CASSEGPGSNQPQHF.

The CDR3 coding sequence is TGTGCCTGGAGTAGCAGGGTTGAAGGCTACACCTTC. Amino acid sequence: CAWSSRVEGYTF. The V and J genes are TRBV30 and TRBJ1-2; tentatively, D is TRBD1 (5 bases). Germline CDR1 reads GTSNPN; CDR2 reads SVGIG (reference sequence). This CDR3 region has 12 residues. The V end lost 2 bases, the J end lost 8 bases, and 12 bases lay between the germline ends.

J is TRBJ2-7 and V is TRBV7-8; 7 positions agree with TRBD1. In germline, CDR1 is SGHVS, CDR2 FQNEAQ. The V and J ends lost 6 bases and 5 bases, in that order; junction bases with no gene match: 13. The CDR3 has 15 amino acids. CDR3 amino acids: CASRTGAPLGDEQYF. The CDR3 nucleotides are TGTGCCAGCAGAACAGGGGCTCCACTTGGGGACGAGCAGTACTTC. Looking up the rest from reference TRBV7-8 and TRBJ2-7 gives the full variable domain: GAGVSQSPRYKVAKRGQDVALRCDPISGHVSLFWYQQALGQGPEFLTYFQNEAQLDKSGLPSDRFFAERPEGSVSTLKIQRTQQEDSAVYLCASRTGAPLGDEQYFGPGTRLTVT.

The CDR3 loop is CASSLGTGGNTEAFF. The CDR3 DNA reads TGTGCCAGCAGCTTAGGGACAGGGGGAAATACTGAAGCTTTCTTT. The V gene is TRBV7-3, the J gene TRBJ1-1; 11 bases fit TRBD1. The V gene's germline CDR1 is SGHTA and CDR2 FQGTGA. V lost 2 bases and J lost 5; bases outside the gene matches: 4. The CDR3 is 15 amino acids. The entire variable domain, with the rest obtained from reference TRBV7-3 and TRBJ1-1, is as follows: GAGVSQTPSNKVTEKGKYVELRCDPISGHTALYWYRQSLGQGPEFLIYFQGTGAADDSGLPNDRFFAVRPEGSVSTLKIQRTERGDSAVYLCASSLGTGGNTEAFFGQGTRLTVV.

To note about this clone: Other DNA sequences within the sample encode an identical CDR3. The chain links TRBV14 to TRBJ1-6; 7 bases are a match to TRBD1. The V segment lost 4 bases and the J segment 6 bases; nucleotides outside the gene matches: 3. This CDR3 is 14 amino acids long. The germline gives CDR1 SGHDN, CDR2 FVKESK. The CDR3, as DNA: TGTGCCAGCAGCCTCAGGGGGGCTAATTCACCCCTCCACTTT. Amino acid sequence: CASSLRGANSPLHF.

The count of this clone is one. The rearrangement links TRBV7-9 to TRBJ1-1; D unresolved. The V gene's germline CDR1 is SEHNR and CDR2 FQNEAQ (reference sequence). The germline V and J ends were trimmed by 1 base and 3 bases, with 9 bases remaining between them. The CDR3 spans 14 residues. In DNA, the CDR3 is TGTGCCAGCAGCTTAGTTGGATTAGACACTGAAGCTTTCTTT. It is translated as CASSLVGLDTEAFF.

The gene calls are TRBV5-1 and TRBJ2-3; 8 bases align to TRBD2. Germline CDR1 is SGHRS and CDR2 is YFSETQ. The CDR3 runs 15 residues. J gave up 1 base and V 3 bases, and 4 bases lay outside the gene matches. As DNA, the CDR3 is TGCGCCAGCAGCTACGCGGGGGGCCGCACAGATACGCAGTATTTT. This translates into CASSYAGGRTDTQYF. Full variable domain (missing parts from reference TRBV5-1 and TRBJ2-3): KAGVTQTPRYLIKTRGQQVTLSCSPISGHRSVSWYQQTPGQGLQFLFEYFSETQRNKGNFPGRFSGRQFSNSRSEMNVSTLELGDSALYLCASSYAGGRTDTQYFGPGTRLTVL.

The J gene is TRBJ1-2, the V gene TRBV7-2; 7 nucleotides line up with TRBD1. This CDR3 contains 16 residues. Germline V gene sequence: CDR1 SGHTA, CDR2 FQGNSA. With V trimmed by 2 bases and J by 5 bases, 11 bases remained unmatched. In DNA form, the CDR3 reads TGTGCCAGCAGCTTATGGGGCAGGGGGTCTGATTATGGCTACACCTTC. It codes for CASSLWGRGSDYGYTF.

J is TRBJ2-2 and V is TRBV11-3; TRBD1 matches 7 bases. Germline V CDR1 and CDR2: SGHNT, YENEEA. The CDR3 runs to 16 residues. Trimming removed 5 bases from V and 1 base from J; junction bases left unmatched: 7. CDR3 sequence (DNA): TGTGCCAGCAGCCCAAAGGGGGCCCGGAACACCGGGGAGCTGTTTTTT. Protein: CASSPKGARNTGELFF.